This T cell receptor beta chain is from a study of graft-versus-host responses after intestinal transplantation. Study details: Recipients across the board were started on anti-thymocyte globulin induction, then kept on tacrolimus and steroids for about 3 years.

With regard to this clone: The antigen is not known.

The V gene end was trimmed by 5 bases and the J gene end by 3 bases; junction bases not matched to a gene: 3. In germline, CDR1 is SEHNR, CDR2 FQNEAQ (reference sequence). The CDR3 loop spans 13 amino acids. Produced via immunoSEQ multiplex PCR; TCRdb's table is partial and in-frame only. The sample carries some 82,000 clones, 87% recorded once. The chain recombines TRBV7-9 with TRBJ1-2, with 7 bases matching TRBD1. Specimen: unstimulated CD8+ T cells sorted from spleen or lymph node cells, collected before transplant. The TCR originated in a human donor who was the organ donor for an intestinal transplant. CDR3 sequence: CASSLTGDYGYTF. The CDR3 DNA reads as TGTGCCAGCAGCCTAACAGGGGACTATGGCTACACCTTC.